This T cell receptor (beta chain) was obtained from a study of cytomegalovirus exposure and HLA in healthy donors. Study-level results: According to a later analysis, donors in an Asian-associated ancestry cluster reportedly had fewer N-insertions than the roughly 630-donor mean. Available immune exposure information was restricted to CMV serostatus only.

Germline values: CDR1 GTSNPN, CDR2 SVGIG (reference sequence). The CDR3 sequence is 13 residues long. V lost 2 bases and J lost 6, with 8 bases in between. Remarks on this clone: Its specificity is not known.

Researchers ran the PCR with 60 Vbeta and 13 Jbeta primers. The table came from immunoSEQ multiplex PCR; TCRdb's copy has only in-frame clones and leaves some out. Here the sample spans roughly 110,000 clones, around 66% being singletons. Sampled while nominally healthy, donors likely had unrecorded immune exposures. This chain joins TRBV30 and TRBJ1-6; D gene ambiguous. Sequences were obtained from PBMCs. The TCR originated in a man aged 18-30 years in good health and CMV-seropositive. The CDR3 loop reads CAWSSQVNSPLHF. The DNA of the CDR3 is TGTGCCTGGAGTAGCCAGGTTAATTCACCCCTCCACTTT.